These 19 T cell receptor beta chains share one sample of origin, sequenced in a study of blood T cells in healthy people across ages. Together with a sample-barcoded 5' primer, a J-beta primer mix was included in a second PCR lasting roughly 6 to 12 cycles. TCRdb ran MiXCR on the 5' RACE reads and lists one entry per CDR3 protein. The sample yields around 2 million distinct CDR3 sequences, around 42% seen once. Sequences were obtained from blood. The origin of the receptors is a human donor in good health.

This clonotype was counted between two and nine times. The genes are TRBV15 and TRBJ2-5; D is uncertain. CDR1 is LNHNV, CDR2 YYDKDF, per germline (reference sequence). The CDR3 spans 14 residues. V was pared by 1 base and J by 1 base, with 7 bases between. The CDR3 DNA follows: TGTGCCACCAGCAGAGTAACATCCCAAGAGACCCAGTACTTC. This codes for CATSRVTSQETQYF.

The chain couples TRBV5-1 to TRBJ2-7; 8 bases match TRBD1. This CDR3 is built from 14 residues. Germline trimming cut 4 bases from V and 3 bases from J; bases unmatched to any gene: 6. The germline V gene encodes CDR1 SGHRS and CDR2 YFSETQ. This CDR3 reads CASSRGQGNYEQYF. The CDR3 nucleotides are TGCGCCAGCAGCAGAGGACAGGGTAACTACGAGCAGTACTTC.

The chain is built from TRBV28 and TRBJ2-7; D possibly corresponds to TRBD2 (5 bases). Germline V lookup: CDR1 MDHEN, CDR2 SYDVKM. This CDR3 comprises 13 residues. Trimming took off 5 bases at V and 6 bases at J, with 14 bases between the two ends. CDR3 protein: CASSLPRGTEQYF. As DNA, the CDR3 is TGTGCCAGCAGTCTCCCCCGGGGAACCGAGCAGTACTTC.

This rearrangement joins TRBV25-1 to TRBJ1-2, with D unresolved. The CDR3 is 13 amino acids. Looked up from germline, CDR1 is MGHDK and CDR2 is SYGVNS. With 0 bases removed from V and 4 bases from J, the gap between germline ends came to 6 bases. CDR3 protein: CASSEYRGYGYTF. In DNA form, the CDR3 reads TGTGCCAGCAGTGAATATCGAGGCTATGGCTACACCTTC.

In its sample, this clonotype was seen many times. The rearrangement links TRBV7-3 to TRBJ2-6, with D tentatively TRBD2 (5 bases). Deletions cut 4 bases from V and 4 bases from J, with 8 bases between. In germline, CDR1 is SGHTA, CDR2 FQGTGA. The CDR3 is 14 amino acids. Written as DNA, the CDR3 is TGTGCCAGCAGCTCGTTAGCGGGGGCCAACGTCCTGACTTTC. Translated, it gives CASSSLAGANVLTF.

The chain employs TRBV20-1 and TRBJ1-5; D ambiguous. This CDR3 is 13 amino acids long. Looked up from germline, CDR1 is DFQATT and CDR2 is SNEGSKA (reference sequence). V was pared by 2 bases and J by 2 bases, with 7 bases between. The CDR3 sequence: CSARRERNQPQHF. For the CDR3, the DNA is TGCAGTGCTAGACGCGAGCGCAATCAGCCCCAGCATTTT.

This chain links TRBV5-1 with TRBJ2-6; D not resolved. The CDR3 has 17 amino acids. Germline V CDR1 and CDR2: SGHRS, YFSETQ. V shed 2 bases and J shed 4 bases, with 16 bases lying between them. CDR3 region: CASSLYHRSNGANVLTF. CDR3 DNA sequence: TGCGCCAGCAGCTTATACCACCGTTCGAACGGGGCCAACGTCCTGACTTTC.

Turning to this clonotype: One junction end disagrees with the germline gene, perhaps due to a read error. The chain links TRBV20-1 to TRBJ1-1; D may be TRBD1 (5 bases). Germline CDR1 and CDR2: DFQATT and SNEGSKA (reference sequence). The CDR3 runs to 14 residues. CDR3 sequence reads: CSARDQRWGMEAFF. The CDR3 DNA reads as TGCAGCGCTAGAGATCAAAGGTGGGGGATGGAAGCTTTCTTT.

In its sample, this clonotype was seen a few times. The V call is TRBV7-8, the J call TRBJ1-5; 8 bases are a match to TRBD1. Germline V gene sequence: CDR1 SGHVS, CDR2 FQNEAQ. This CDR3 has 18 residues. Trimming cost V 8 bases and J 0 bases; bases outside gene matches: 15. In nucleotides, the CDR3 is TGTGCCAGCGCCTCGGACAGGGTACCTCAAATTAGCAATCAGCCCCAGCATTTT. It codes for CASASDRVPQISNQPQHF.

This clonotype was seen a handful of times. The chain joins TRBV11-2 to TRBJ2-7, with 9 bases aligning to TRBD1. Trimming at V came to 4 bases and at J to 2 bases, leaving 9 bases not matched to a gene. Germline CDR1 is SGHAT and CDR2 is FQNNGV. The CDR3 is 16 amino acids. The CDR3 reads CASSYLLTGGTYEQYF. CDR3 DNA sequence: TGTGCCAGCAGCTATCTGTTGACAGGGGGTACCTACGAGCAGTACTTC.

This clonotype was counted only a few times. This sequence joins TRBV29-1 and TRBJ2-7; D may be TRBD1 (5 bases). The germline gives CDR1 SQVTM, CDR2 ANQGSEA. The V end was cut by 4 bases, the J end by 7 bases, with 20 bases between. The CDR3 is 14 amino acids. The CDR3 spells CSVGVGTGSWEQYF. As DNA, the CDR3 is TGCAGCGTTGGAGTCGGAACAGGCTCCTGGGAGCAGTACTTC.

The gene calls are TRBV7-8 and TRBJ1-4; D perhaps matches TRBD1 (6 bases). The ends were cut back, 2 bases at V and 6 bases at J, with 13 bases in the middle. Germline CDR1 and CDR2: SGHVS and FQNEAQ. This CDR3 comprises 15 residues. CDR3 residues: CASSLYGRGDEKLFF. CDR3 in DNA: TGTGCCAGCAGCTTATATGGCAGGGGTGATGAAAAACTGTTTTTT. Drawing the rest from reference TRBV7-8 and TRBJ1-4, the complete variable domain is GAGVSQSPRYKVAKRGQDVALRCDPISGHVSLFWYQQALGQGPEFLTYFQNEAQLDKSGLPSDRFFAERPEGSVSTLKIQRTQQEDSAVYLCASSLYGRGDEKLFFGSGTQLSVL.

This clonotype was counted between two and nine times. CDR3 sequence: CSAPMGETQYF. CDR3 DNA: TGCAGTGCTCCGATGGGGGAGACCCAGTACTTC. The chain uses TRBV20-1 and TRBJ2-5; D remains ambiguous. The V and J ends lost 5 bases and 5 bases respectively, with 9 bases between them. CDR1 DFQATT and CDR2 SNEGSKA come from the germline V gene (reference sequence). This CDR3 is built from 11 residues.

In this sample, this clonotype turned up a few times. This chain connects TRBV20-1 to TRBJ2-1; 10 bases align to TRBD2. Germline V gives CDR1 DFQATT, CDR2 SNEGSKA (reference sequence). The V gene end was trimmed by 0 bases and the J gene end by 15 bases; junction bases not matched to a gene: 11. The length of the CDR3 is 14 residues. The CDR3 loop is CSARDHSGGVKLFF. Written as DNA, the CDR3 is TGCAGTGCTAGAGATCACAGCGGGGGGGTAAAATTGTTCTTC.

J is TRBJ2-5 and V is TRBV20-1; TRBD2 matches at 8 bases. The V segment lost 2 bases and the J segment 4 bases; nucleotides outside the gene matches: 12. The germline CDR1 and CDR2 sequences are DFQATT and SNEGSKA (reference sequence). This CDR3 contains 16 residues. The CDR3 region is CSARPDSGGFGETQYF. The CDR3, as DNA: TGCAGTGCTAGACCCGACAGCGGGGGTTTTGGAGAGACCCAGTACTTC.

The rearrangement uses TRBV20-1 and TRBJ1-6, with a possible D match to TRBD1 (5 bases). This CDR3 has 15 residues. Trimming removed 7 bases at V and 4 bases at J, with 17 bases between. Germline assignment: CDR1 DFQATT and CDR2 SNEGSKA (reference sequence). Here the CDR3 DNA reads TGCAGTGTTCCTTGGGGCTCCGCTTATAATTCACCCCTCCACTTT. It codes for CSVPWGSAYNSPLHF.

V is TRBV12-3 or TRBV12-4 and J is TRBJ2-7, with D perhaps matching TRBD2 (5 bases). The V and J ends lost 6 bases and 0 bases respectively, with 9 bases between them. This CDR3 has 13 amino acids. The CDR3 region is CASSEDYSYEQYF. The CDR3 DNA reads TGTGCCAGCAGCGAAGACTACTCCTACGAGCAGTACTTC.

This chain joins TRBV20-1 and TRBJ1-5, with D unresolved. Germline V gene sequence: CDR1 DFQATT, CDR2 SNEGSKA (reference sequence). Trimming removed 1 base at V and 0 bases at J, with 7 bases between. The CDR3 loop spans 14 amino acids. CDR3 DNA sequence: TGCAGTGCTAGAGTCGGTTATAGCAATCAGCCCCAGCATTTT. Its protein is CSARVGYSNQPQHF.

As concerns this clonotype: A much larger clonotype is one base distant, so this may be a read error. This chain links TRBV28 with TRBJ2-7; the match to TRBD1 covers 7 bases. CDR3 size: 16 residues. Trimming took 6 bases from V and 0 from J; bases not matched to a gene: 11. Germline-derived CDR1 and CDR2 are MDHEN and SYDVKM. CDR3 protein: CASSWLRDSSSYEQYF. The CDR3 region has the DNA TGTGCCAGCAGCTGGTTGAGGGACAGTAGCTCCTACGAGCAGTACTTC.